This T cell receptor beta chain was found in a study of regulatory T cells in long-lasting Graves disease. Time point meaning: newly diagnosed GD, antithyroid drugs for less than 3 months. TCR sequences were obtained from RNA taken from PBMCs. This clonotype was recorded many times. Its antigen is not identified. The study, taken as a whole, reports: TRBV28, TRBJ1-2 and TRBJ2-5 were favored in persistent disease. Public clonotype sharing was higher in persistent than newly diagnosed patients. Lower TCR diversity characterized persistent Graves' patients relative to newly diagnosed patients.

Germline CDR1 PRHDT, CDR2 FYEKMQ (reference sequence). The CDR3 runs 14 residues. V was shortened by 3 bases and J by 3 bases, with 10 bases between the two germline ends. Arm-PCR with iRepertoire HTBI primers amplified the CDR3 regions for these TCR beta libraries. TCRdb independently ran MiXCR on the multiplex PCR reads; one entry per CDR3 protein. The repertoire holds about 500,000 distinct CDR3 sequences, with 12% as singletons. These same records also appear under a second study, on T cells in Graves' hyperthyroidism and ophthalmopathy.

The chain combines TRBV13 with TRBJ2-3; D remains unclear. The clonotype was recovered from a woman in her 30s with Graves disease. The starting material was peripheral blood mononuclear cells (PBMCs), obtained at new diagnosis, from a patient treated with antithyroid drugs. CDR3 nucleotides: TGTGCCAGCAGCTTGGCGATGGATACAGATACGCAGTATTTT. Translated, it gives CASSLAMDTDTQYF. The full variable domain, rest sourced from reference TRBV13 and TRBJ2-3, is AAGVIQSPRHLIKEKRETATLKCYPIPRHDTVYWYQQGPGQDPQFLISFYEKMQSDKGSIPDRFSAQQFSDYHSELNMSSLELGDSALYFCASSLAMDTDTQYFGPGTRLTVL.